These T cell receptor beta chains were read from a single sample in a study of human T cells and chemical hapten exposure. TCRdb re-analysed the RACE reads in MiXCR, keeping a single row per CDR3 protein. The sample shows approximately 91,000 distinct CDR3 sequences, around 10% of them seen only once. The input for sequencing was whole blood, taken in connection with sensitization to the hapten diphenylcyclopropenone (DPC). The receptors come from a man younger than 35 with alopecia areata. Some clones in this sample may be carry-over from other donors' samples. Both conserved end residues are part of each CDR3.

J	V	CDR3
TRBJ2-3	TRBV28	CASRRDRALTDTQYF
TRBJ2-2	TRBV6-2/TRBV6-3	CASSSPRNANTGELFF
TRBJ2-7	TRBV6-2/TRBV6-3	CASSYSGISYEQYF
TRBJ1-1	TRBV7-9	CASSSTGSAEASF
TRBJ2-1	TRBV7-7	CASSPGQGPSIEQFF
TRBJ1-6	TRBV27	CASSLGQRSPLHF
TRBJ2-1	TRBV20-1	CSVSGGSSGGSIPVQEQFF
TRBJ2-6	TRBV27	CASSLWGTASPGANVLTF
TRBJ1-1	TRBV10-3	CAISASDNTFNTEAFF
TRBJ1-5	TRBV28	CASSSTVRIQPQHF
TRBJ1-6	TRBV7-2	CAKQDRHNSPLHF
TRBJ2-1	TRBV28	CASSLWSGENNEQFF
TRBJ1-5	TRBV10-3	CAISEGGWGNSNQPQHF
TRBJ2-1	TRBV19	CASSPSGGLLNNEQFF
TRBJ1-2	TRBV6-1	CASSDPPHGLTYGYTF
TRBJ1-1	TRBV18	CASSPDSGGNTEAFF
TRBJ2-2	TRBV14	CASSPGQGAGELFF
TRBJ1-1	TRBV28	CASTPGGRGSTEAFF
TRBJ2-3	TRBV5-4	CAAGPGSDTQYF
TRBJ2-3	TRBV18	CASSQDNFADTQYF
TRBJ2-3	TRBV2	CASSDPPRGADTQYF
TRBJ1-1	TRBV12-3/TRBV12-4	CASTNTEAFF
TRBJ2-3	TRBV7-9	CASSLASSGDLDTQYF